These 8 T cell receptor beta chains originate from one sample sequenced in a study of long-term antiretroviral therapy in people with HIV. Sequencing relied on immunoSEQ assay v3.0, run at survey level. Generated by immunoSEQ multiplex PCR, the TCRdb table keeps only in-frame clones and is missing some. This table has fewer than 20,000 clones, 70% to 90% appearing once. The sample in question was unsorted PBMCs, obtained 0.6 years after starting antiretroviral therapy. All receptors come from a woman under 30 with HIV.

The CDR3, as DNA: TGTGCCAGCAGAGCCGGGACAGGGGAAGAGACCCAGTACTTC. It translates to CASRAGTGEETQYF. The V and J genes are TRBV2 and TRBJ2-5; 10 nucleotides match TRBD1. The CDR3 covers 14 residues. CDR1 is SNHLY, CDR2 FYNNEI, per germline. V dropped 6 bases and J dropped 3; count of bases not matched to a gene: 4.

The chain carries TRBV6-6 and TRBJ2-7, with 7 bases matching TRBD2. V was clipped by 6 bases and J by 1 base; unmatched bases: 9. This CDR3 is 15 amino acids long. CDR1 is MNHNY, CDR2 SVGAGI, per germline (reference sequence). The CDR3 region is CASSFGASGSYEQYF. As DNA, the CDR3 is TGTGCCAGCAGCTTCGGGGCTAGCGGATCCTACGAGCAGTACTTC.

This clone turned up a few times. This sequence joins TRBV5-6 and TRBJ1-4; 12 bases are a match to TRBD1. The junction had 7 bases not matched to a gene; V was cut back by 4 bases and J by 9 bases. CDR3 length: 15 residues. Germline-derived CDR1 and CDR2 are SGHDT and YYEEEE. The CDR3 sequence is CASSHGTGGAKKLFF. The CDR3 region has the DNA TGTGCCAGCAGCCATGGGACAGGGGGCGCGAAAAAACTGTTTTTT.

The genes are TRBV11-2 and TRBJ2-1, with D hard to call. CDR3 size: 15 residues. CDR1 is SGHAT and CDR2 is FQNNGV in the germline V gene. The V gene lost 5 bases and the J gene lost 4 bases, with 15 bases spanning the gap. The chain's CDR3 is CASSPWFRNYNEQFF. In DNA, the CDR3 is TGTGCCAGCAGCCCCTGGTTCAGAAATTACAATGAGCAGTTCTTC.

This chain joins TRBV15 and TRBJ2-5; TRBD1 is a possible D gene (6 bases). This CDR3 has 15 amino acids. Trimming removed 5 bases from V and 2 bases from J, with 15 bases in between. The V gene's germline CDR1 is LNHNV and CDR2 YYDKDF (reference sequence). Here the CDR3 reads CATSGSWTAQETQYF. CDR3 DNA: TGTGCCACCAGCGGCTCATGGACAGCACAAGAGACCCAGTACTTC.

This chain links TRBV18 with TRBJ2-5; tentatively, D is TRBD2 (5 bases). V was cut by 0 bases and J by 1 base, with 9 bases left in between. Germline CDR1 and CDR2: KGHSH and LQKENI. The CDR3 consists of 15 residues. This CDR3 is CASSPPSGSQETQYF. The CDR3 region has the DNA TGTGCCAGCTCACCACCAAGTGGGAGCCAAGAGACCCAGTACTTC.

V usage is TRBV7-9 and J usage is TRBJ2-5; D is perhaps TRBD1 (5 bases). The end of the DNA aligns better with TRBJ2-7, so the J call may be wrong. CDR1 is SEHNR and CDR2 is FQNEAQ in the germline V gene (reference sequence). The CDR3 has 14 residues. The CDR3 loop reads CASSLPTATYEQYF. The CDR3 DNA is TGTGCCAGCAGCTTGCCGACAGCAACCTACGAGCAGTACTTC.

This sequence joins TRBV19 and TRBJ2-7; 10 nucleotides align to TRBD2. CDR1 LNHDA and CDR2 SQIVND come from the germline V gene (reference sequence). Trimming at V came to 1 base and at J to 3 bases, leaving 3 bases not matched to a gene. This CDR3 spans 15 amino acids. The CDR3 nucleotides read TGTGCCAGTAGTATAGTCCCTAGCGGGAGCTACGAGCAGTACTTC. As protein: CASSIVPSGSYEQYF.